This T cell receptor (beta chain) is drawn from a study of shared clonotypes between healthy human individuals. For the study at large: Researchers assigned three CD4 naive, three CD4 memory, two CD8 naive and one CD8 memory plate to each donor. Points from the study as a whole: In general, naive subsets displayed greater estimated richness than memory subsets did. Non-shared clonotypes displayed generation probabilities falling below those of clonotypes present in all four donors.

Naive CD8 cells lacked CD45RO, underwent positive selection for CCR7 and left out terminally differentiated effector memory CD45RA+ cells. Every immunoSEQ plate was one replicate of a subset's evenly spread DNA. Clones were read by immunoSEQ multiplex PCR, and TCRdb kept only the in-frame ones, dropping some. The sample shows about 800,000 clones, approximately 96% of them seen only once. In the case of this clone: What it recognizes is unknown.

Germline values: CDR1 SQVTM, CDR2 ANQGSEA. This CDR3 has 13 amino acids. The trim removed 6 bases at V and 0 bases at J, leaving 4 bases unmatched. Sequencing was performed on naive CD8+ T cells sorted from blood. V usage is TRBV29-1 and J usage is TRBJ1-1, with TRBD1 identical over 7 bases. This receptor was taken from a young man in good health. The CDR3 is CSVRDRMNTEAFF. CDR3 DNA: TGCAGCGTACGGGACAGAATGAACACTGAAGCTTTCTTT.